This TCR beta chain was profiled in a study of control samples from healthy donors and cancer patients. This table comes from immunoSEQ multiplex PCR, and its TCRdb copy is limited to in-frame clones, with some not included. The sample records 150,000 to 200,000 clones, around 94% being singletons. Germline V gene sequence: CDR1 MRHNA, CDR2 SNTAGT. Trimming left V 4 bases short and J 1 base short, with 7 bases between. The length of the CDR3 is 13 residues. Source material: PBMCs. The chain combines TRBV6-4 with TRBJ1-1, with TRBD1 as a possible D gene (6 bases). The clonotype comes from a man aged 55 to 70 with colorectal cancer. The CDR3 loop is CASSGQANTEAFF. The CDR3 nucleotides are TGTGCCAGCAGTGGACAGGCGAACACTGAAGCTTTCTTT.